The T cell receptor beta chain under discussion was sequenced for a study of control samples from healthy donors and cancer patients. Germline CDR1 reads SGDLS; CDR2 reads YYNGEE. The V end lost 4 bases, the J end lost 3 bases, and 14 bases lay between the germline ends. The CDR3 spans 15 residues. This table comes from immunoSEQ multiplex PCR, and its TCRdb copy is limited to in-frame clones, with some not included. The table lists over 100,000 clones, approximately 92% of them singletons. Source material: blood. The sequence was collected from a man younger than 35 in good health. The gene calls are TRBV9 and TRBJ2-1, with D perhaps matching TRBD2 (6 bases). CDR3: CASSPQAGNYNEQFF. DNA for the CDR3: TGTGCCAGCAGCCCACAAGCGGGCAACTACAATGAGCAGTTCTTC.